Detailed here is one T cell receptor beta chain. The antigen remains undetermined. Germline CDR1 PRHDT, CDR2 FYEKMQ (reference sequence). There are 17 residues in the CDR3. The data were taken from a study of monozygotic twins with inflammatory bowel disease. Overall study findings and caveats: IBD patients showed reduced TCRbeta diversity (inverse Simpson) versus healthy co-twins. Any single strong signal or clonotype tied to IBD lacked support.

Template-switch reactions added UMIs with a 6-nucleotide sample barcode. TCRdb re-called the 5' RACE reads; one entry per CDR3 protein, DNA not given. Its table lists just over 300,000 distinct CDR3 sequences. Sequences were obtained from blood. This TCR derives from a human donor with ulcerative colitis or Crohn's disease, or a healthy co-twin of an affected twin (not recorded which). This rearrangement joins TRBV13 to TRBJ2-1; no DNA is available, so the TRBD2 call from TCRdb remains unchecked. This CDR3 is CASSQGTPGTSGSEQFF.